The sequence of this T cell receptor (beta chain) was determined in a study of post-analysis software for immune sequencing data. Study conclusions and caveats: There were five TRBV segments more frequent in patients than controls, and TRBV5-6, TRBV5-1 and TRBV20-1 were among them. Significantly lower normalized Chao1 diversity was found in patients with multiple sclerosis relative to controls.

Every TCR beta cDNA library bore unique molecular identifiers. Hundreds of thousands of cDNA molecules came from approximately 1 to 10 million T cells. TCRdb reprocessed the PCR reads via MiXCR and lists one record per CDR3 protein. In the table there are 180,000 or so distinct CDR3 sequences, approximately 30% of which are singletons. V was trimmed by 5 bases and J by 3 bases, leaving 8 bases between them. This CDR3 region has 12 residues. There are many counts of this clonotype. What it binds is not known. The sample consisted of blood. The V gene is TRBV12-3 or TRBV12-4, the J gene TRBJ2-7, with D unresolved. This clonotype was sampled from a girl aged 2-17 years with multiple sclerosis. This CDR3 is CASSLGNYEQYF. DNA for the CDR3: TGTGCCAGCAGTCTCGGTAACTACGAGCAGTACTTC.